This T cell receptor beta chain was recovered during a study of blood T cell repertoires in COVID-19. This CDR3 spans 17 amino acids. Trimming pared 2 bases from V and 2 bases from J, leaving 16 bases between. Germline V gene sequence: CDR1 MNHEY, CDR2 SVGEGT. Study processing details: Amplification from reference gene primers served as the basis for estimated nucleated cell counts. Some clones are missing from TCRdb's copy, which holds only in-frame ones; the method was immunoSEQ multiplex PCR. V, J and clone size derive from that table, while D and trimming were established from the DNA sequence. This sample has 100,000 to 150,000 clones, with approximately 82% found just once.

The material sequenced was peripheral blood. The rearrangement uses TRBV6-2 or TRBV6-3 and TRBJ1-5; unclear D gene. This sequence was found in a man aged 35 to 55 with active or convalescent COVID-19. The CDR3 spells CASSYAGRSGGNQPQHF. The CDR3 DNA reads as TGTGCCAGCAGTTACGCCGGGAGGTCGGGTGGCAATCAGCCCCAGCATTTT.